This T cell receptor (beta chain) came from a study of T cell changes during pregnancy in multiple sclerosis. TCRdb keeps only in-frame clones here, not all; method: immunoSEQ multiplex PCR. The repertoire holds approximately 93,000 clones, with around 90% as singletons. With respect to this clone: An end of the junction does not agree with germline; a read error may underlie this. The sample has other DNA sequences that encode this CDR3 too.

The CDR3 sequence is 17 residues long. Germline lookup yields CDR1 MNHNS and CDR2 SASEGT. Material: peripheral blood, obtained in the first trimester of pregnancy. V is TRBV6-1 and J is TRBJ1-5; D is undetermined. The TCR originated in a female donor in good health, enrolled as a control in a pregnancy study. This CDR3 reads CASSEARRVYSNQPQHF. In nucleotides, the CDR3 is TGTGCCAGCAGCGAAGCTCGGCGGGTTTATAGCAATCAGCCCCAGCATTTT.